This TCR beta chain derives from a study of T-cell reconstitution after alpha-beta-depleted transplantation in children. This sample's TCRbeta library carried unique molecular identifier barcodes. TCRdb re-derived calls from the PCR reads in MiXCR, one entry per CDR3 protein. Here the sample spans around 500,000 distinct CDR3 sequences, roughly 23% being singletons. Trimming removed 6 bases at V and 7 bases at J, with 18 bases between. CDR3 length: 14 amino acids. Whole-study results and caveats: T-cell counts and diversity at one year following transplant were attributed mainly to newly produced T cells. Approximately two months post-transplant, alpha-beta T cells reportedly originated from several hundred expanded graft clones.

This clonotype was seen ten or more times. Its antigen remains unknown. The sequences come from PBMCs, mostly from graft donor cells, collected 360 days after TCRalphabeta/CD19-depleted stem cell transplant. V usage is TRBV12-3 or TRBV12-4 and J usage is TRBJ1-2; TRBD1 is a possible D gene (5 bases). The TCR sequence derives from a boy in the first two years of life who had a stem cell transplant for acute myeloid leukemia, so the T cells may come from the graft donor. The CDR3 bases are TGTGCCAGCAGCCTGGGGGGAGGAAATTCTGGCTACACCTTC. It encodes CASSLGGGNSGYTF.